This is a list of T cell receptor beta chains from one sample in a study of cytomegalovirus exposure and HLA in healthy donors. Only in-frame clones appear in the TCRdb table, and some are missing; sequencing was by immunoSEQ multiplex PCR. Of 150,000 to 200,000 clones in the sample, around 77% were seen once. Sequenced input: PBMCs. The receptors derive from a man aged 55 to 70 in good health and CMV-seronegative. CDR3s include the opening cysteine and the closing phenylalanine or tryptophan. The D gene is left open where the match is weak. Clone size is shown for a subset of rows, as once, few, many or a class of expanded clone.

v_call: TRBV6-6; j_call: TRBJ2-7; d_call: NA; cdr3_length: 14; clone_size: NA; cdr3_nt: TGTGCCAGCAGTGACAGAGGCCGCCCCTACGAGCAGTACTTC; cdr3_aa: CASSDRGRPYEQYF
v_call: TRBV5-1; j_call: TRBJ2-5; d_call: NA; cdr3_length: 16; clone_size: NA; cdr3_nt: TGCGCCAGCAGCTTGGGCGGGGGCTCGTACCAAGAGACCCAGTACTTC; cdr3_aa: CASSLGGGSYQETQYF
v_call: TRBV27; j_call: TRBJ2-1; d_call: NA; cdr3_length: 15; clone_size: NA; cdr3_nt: TGTGCCAGCAGACCCGGACGGGCGGGATATCGCGAGCAGTTCTTC; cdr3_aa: CASRPGRAGYREQFF
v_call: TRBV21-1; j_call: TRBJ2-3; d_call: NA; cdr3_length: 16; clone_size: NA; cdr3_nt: TGTGCCAGCAGCCCCAATATGGCAGTCAGGTGCGATACGCAGTATTTT; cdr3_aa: CASSPNMAVRCDTQYF
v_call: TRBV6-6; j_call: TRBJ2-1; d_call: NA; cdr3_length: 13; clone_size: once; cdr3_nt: TGTGCCAGCAGTTACTCGACTCCCGGTGAGCAGTTCTTC; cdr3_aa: CASSYSTPGEQFF
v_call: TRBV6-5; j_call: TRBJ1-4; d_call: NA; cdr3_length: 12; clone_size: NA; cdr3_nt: TGTGCCAGCAGCCCCCTTAATGAAAAACTGTTTTTT; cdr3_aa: CASSPLNEKLFF
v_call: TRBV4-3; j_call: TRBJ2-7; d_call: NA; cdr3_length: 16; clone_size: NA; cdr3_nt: TGCGCCAGCAGCCGTTTGATGGCGGGGTTAAACTACGAGCAGTACTTC; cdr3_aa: CASSRLMAGLNYEQYF
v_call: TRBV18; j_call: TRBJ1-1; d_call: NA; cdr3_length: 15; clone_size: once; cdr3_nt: TGTGCCAGCTCACCAGCCGACAGGATCGGAACTGAAGCTTTCTTT; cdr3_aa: CASSPADRIGTEAFF
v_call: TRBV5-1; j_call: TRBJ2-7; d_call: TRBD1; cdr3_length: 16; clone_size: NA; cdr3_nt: TGCGCCAGCAGCATCACCCCGACAGGGAATCCGTACGAGCAGTACTTC; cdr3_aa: CASSITPTGNPYEQYF
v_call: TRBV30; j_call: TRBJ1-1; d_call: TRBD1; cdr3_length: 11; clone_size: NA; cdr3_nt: TGTGCCTGGACTCGGACAGGGGAGGCTTTCTTT; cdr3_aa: CAWTRTGEAFF
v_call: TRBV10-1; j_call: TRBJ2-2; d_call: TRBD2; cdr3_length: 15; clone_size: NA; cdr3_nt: TGCGCCAGCAGCCAGACTAGCGGGAGTACCGGGGAGCTGTTTTTT; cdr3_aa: CASSQTSGSTGELFF
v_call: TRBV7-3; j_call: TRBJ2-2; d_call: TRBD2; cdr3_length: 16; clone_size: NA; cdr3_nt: TGTGCCAGCAGCTTAGGGGCGGGGGGGCCCACCGGGGAGCTGTTTTTT; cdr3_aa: CASSLGAGGPTGELFF
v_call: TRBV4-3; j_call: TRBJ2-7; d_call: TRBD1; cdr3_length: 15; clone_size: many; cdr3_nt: TGCGCCAGCAGCCAAGATCAGGGGGAATACTACGAGCAGTACTTC; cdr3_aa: CASSQDQGEYYEQYF
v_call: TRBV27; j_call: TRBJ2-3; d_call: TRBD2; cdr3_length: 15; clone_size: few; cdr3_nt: TGTGCCAGCGAACCGGGAGGGAGTAGGGTCGATACGCAGTATTTT; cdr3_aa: CASEPGGSRVDTQYF
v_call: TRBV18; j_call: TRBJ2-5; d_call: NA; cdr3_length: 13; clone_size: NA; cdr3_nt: TGTGCCAGCTCACCACCCCCACAAGAGACCCAGTACTTC; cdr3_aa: CASSPPPQETQYF
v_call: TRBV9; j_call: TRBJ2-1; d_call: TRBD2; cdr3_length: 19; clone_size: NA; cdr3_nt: TGTGCCAGCAGCCCCCTGGCGGGGGGCTTCTGGTCGATCTACAATGAGCAGTTCTTC; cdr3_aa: CASSPLAGGFWSIYNEQFF
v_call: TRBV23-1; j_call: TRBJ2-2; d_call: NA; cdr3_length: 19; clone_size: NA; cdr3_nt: TGCGCCACCTACGGCTTATCGTTTTCAGGGACAAGAAACACCGGGGAGCTGTTTTTT; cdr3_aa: CATYGLSFSGTRNTGELFF
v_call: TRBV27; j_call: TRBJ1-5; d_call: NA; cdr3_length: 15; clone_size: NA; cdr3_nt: TGTGCCAGCAGTTTAAGGACAGCTAGCAATCAGCCCCAGCATTTT; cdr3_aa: CASSLRTASNQPQHF
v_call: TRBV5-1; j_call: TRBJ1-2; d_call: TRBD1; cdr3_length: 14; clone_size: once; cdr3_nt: TGCGCCAGCAGCCCAGACCGGGACAGCTATGGCTACACCTTC; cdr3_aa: CASSPDRDSYGYTF
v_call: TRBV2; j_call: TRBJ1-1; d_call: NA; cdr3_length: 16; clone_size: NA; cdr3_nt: TGTGCCAGCAGCCCCTTCATGACAGCCGGGAACACTGAAGCTTTCTTT; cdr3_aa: CASSPFMTAGNTEAFF
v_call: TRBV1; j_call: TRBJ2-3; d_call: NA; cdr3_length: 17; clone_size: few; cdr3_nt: TGCACCAGCAGCCAAGGAAGCCGTGGACTCGCCACAGATACGCAGTATTTT; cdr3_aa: CTSSQGSRGLATDTQYF
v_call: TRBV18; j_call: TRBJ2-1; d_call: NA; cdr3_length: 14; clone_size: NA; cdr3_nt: TGTGCCAGCTCACCCGGTTTGAGCCTCGATGAGCAGTTCTTC; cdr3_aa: CASSPGLSLDEQFF
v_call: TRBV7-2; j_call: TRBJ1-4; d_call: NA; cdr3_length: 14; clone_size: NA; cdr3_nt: TGTGCCAGCAGCTTAGACGGGGTGAGGGAAAAACTGTTTTTT; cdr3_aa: CASSLDGVREKLFF
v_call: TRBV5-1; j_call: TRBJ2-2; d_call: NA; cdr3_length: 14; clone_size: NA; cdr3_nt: TGCGCCAGCAGCCCAAGGAGTGAGACCGGGGAGCTGTTTTTT; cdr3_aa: CASSPRSETGELFF
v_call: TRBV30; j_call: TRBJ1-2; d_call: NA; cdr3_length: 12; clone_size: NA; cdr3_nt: TGTGCCTGCAGACAGGAACCTCATGGCTACACCTTC; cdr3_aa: CACRQEPHGYTF
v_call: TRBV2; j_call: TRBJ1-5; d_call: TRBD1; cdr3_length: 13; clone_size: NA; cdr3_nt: TGTGCCAGCTCTTCACAACAGGGGCAGCCCCAGCATTTT; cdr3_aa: CASSSQQGQPQHF
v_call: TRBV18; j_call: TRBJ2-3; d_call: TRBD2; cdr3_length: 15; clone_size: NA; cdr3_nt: TGTGCCAGCTCGTCCGGGACTAGCGGCACAGATACGCAGTATTTT; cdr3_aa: CASSSGTSGTDTQYF
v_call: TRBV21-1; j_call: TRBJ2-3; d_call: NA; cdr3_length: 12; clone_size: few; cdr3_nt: TGTGCCAGCAGCCTCCCCCCAGATACGCAGTATTTT; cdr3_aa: CASSLPPDTQYF
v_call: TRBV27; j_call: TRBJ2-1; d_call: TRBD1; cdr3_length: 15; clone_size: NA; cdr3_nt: TGTGCCAGCAGCCAGGGACAGGACTTTTTCAATGAGCAGTTCTTC; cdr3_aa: CASSQGQDFFNEQFF
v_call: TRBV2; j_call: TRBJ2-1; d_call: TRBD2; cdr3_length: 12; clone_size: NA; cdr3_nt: TGTGCCAGCTTTACTAGCGCAAATGAGCAGTTCTTC; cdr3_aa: CASFTSANEQFF
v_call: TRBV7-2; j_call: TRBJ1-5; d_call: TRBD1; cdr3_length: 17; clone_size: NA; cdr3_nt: TGTGCCAGCAGCTTAGAGGGCCCAGGGGGCGGCAATCAGCCCCAGCATTTT; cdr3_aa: CASSLEGPGGGNQPQHF
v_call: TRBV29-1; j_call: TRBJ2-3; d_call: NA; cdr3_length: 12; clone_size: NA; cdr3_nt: TGCAGCGTTGATAGGGGAATAGATACGCAGTATTTT; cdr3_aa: CSVDRGIDTQYF
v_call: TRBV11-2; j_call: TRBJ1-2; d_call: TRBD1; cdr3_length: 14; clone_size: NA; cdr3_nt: TGTGCCAGCAGCTCCTTCGACAGGGGGCATGGCTACACCTTC; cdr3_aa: CASSSFDRGHGYTF
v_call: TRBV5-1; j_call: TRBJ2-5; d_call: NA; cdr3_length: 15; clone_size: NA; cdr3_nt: TGCGCCAGCAGCTGGAACAGGTACATCCAAGAGACCCAGTACTTC; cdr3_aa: CASSWNRYIQETQYF
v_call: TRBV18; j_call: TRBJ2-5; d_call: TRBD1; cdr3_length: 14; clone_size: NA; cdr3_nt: TGTGCCAGCTCACCGGACAGGGGGCATGAGACCCAGTACTTC; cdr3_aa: CASSPDRGHETQYF
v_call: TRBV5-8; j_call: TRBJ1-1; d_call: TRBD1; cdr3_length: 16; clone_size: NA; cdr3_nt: TGTGCCAGCAGCTTTCTGCCAGGGGGCAGCAGGACTGAAGCTTTCTTT; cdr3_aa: CASSFLPGGSRTEAFF
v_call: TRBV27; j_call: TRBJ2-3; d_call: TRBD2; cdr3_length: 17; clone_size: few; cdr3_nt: TGTGCCAGCAGTCCCACCGGGACTAGCGTCCACACAGATACGCAGTATTTT; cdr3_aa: CASSPTGTSVHTDTQYF
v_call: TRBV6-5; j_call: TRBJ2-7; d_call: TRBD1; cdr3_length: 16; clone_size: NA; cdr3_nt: TGTGCCAGCAGCTACAACCATGCACAGGGGGCTTACGAGCAGTACTTC; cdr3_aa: CASSYNHAQGAYEQYF
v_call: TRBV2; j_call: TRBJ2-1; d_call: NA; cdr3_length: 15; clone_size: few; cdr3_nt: TGTGCCAGCAGTGCTTCTTCTAGCTCCTACAATGAGCAGTTCTTC; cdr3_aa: CASSASSSSYNEQFF
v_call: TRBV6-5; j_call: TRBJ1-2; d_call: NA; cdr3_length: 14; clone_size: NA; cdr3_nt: TGTGCCAGCAGCTCGACAGGCCTCCTCTATGGCTACACCTTC; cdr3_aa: CASSSTGLLYGYTF
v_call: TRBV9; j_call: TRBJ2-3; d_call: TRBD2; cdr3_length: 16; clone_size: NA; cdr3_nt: TGTGCCAGCAGCCTCCAAGCGGGGGCGGGCACAGATACGCAGTATTTT; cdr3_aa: CASSLQAGAGTDTQYF
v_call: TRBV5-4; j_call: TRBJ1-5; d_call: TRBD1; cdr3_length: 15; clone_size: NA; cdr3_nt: TGTGCCAGCAGCTCAGGGACAGGGCGCAATCAGCCCCAGCATTTT; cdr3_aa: CASSSGTGRNQPQHF
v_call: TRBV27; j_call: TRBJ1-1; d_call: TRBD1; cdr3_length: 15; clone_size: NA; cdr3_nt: TGTGCCAGCATCCCAACAGGGGGCAGAGACACTGAAGCTTTCTTT; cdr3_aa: CASIPTGGRDTEAFF
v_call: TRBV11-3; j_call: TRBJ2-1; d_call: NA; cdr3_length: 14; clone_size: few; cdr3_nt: TGTGCCAGCAGCTTATCTCAGGGAGGCAATGAGCAGTTCTTC; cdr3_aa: CASSLSQGGNEQFF
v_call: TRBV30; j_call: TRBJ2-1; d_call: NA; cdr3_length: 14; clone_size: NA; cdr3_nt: TGTGCCTGGAGTACTCTCACTAGGGCCGTTGAGCAGTTCTTC; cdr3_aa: CAWSTLTRAVEQFF
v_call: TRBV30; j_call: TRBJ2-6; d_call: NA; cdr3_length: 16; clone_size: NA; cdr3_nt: TGTGCCTGGAGTCGACAGTTGTTCTCTGGGGCCAACGTCCTGACTTTC; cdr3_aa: CAWSRQLFSGANVLTF
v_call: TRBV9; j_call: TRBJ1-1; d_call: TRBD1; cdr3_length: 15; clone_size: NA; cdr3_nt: TGTGCCAGCAGCGTAGTGGACAGGGAGAACACTGAAGCTTTCTTT; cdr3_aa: CASSVVDRENTEAFF
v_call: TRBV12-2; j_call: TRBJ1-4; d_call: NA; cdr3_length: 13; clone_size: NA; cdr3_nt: TGTGCAAGTCGCTTAGCGAAGGGGGAAAAACTGTTTTTT; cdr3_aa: CASRLAKGEKLFF
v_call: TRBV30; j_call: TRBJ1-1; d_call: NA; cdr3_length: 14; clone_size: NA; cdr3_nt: TGTGCCTGGAGTGTACAGGAAATGGGGACTGAAGCTTTCTTT; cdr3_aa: CAWSVQEMGTEAFF
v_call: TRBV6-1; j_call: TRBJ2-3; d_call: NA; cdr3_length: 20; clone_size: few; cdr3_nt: TGTGCCAGCAGTGAAGGAGGTCTGGAGTTGGCGGCCTTGAGCACAGATACGCAGTATTTT; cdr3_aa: CASSEGGLELAALSTDTQYF